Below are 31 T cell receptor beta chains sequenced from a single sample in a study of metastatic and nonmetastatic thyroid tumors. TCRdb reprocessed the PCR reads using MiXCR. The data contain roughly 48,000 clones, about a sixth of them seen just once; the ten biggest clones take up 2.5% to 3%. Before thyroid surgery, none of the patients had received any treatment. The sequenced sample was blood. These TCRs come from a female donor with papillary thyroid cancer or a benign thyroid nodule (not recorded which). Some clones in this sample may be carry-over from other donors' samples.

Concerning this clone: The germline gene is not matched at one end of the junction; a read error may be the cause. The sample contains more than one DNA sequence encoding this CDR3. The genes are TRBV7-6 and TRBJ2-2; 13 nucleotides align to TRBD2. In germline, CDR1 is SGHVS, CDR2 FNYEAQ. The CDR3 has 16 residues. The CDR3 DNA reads TGTGCCAGCAGCTCCACTAGCGGGAGGGGGGCCGGGGAGCTTTTTTTT. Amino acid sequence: CASSSTSGRGAGELFF.

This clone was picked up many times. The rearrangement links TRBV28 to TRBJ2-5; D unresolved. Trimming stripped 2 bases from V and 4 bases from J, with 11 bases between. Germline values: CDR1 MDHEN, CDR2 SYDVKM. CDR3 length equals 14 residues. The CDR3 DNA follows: TGTGCCAGCAGTTTAGGTGGTATGTCAGAGACCCAGTACTTC. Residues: CASSLGGMSETQYF.

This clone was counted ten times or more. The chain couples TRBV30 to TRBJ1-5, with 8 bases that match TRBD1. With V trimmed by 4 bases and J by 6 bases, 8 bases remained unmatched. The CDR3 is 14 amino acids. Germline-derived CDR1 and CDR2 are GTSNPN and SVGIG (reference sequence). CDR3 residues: CAWTKTGAGQPQHF. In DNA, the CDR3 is TGTGCCTGGACCAAGACAGGGGCGGGTCAGCCCCAGCATTTT.

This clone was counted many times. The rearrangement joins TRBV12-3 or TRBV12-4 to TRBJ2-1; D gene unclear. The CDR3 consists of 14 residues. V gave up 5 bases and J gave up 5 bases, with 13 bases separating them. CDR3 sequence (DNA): TGTGCCAGCAGTATATCCCGACGCCACAATGAGCAGTTCTTC. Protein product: CASSISRRHNEQFF.

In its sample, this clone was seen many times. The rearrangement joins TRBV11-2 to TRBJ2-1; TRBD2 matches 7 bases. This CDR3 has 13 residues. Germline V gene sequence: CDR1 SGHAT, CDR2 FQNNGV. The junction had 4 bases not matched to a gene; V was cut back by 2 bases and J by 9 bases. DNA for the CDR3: TGTGCCAGCAGCTTATCGGGAGGAAGTGAGCAGTTCTTC. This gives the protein CASSLSGGSEQFF.

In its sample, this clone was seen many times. CDR3 region: CASSQGQGVGTEAFF. The CDR3 DNA reads as TGCGCCAGCAGCCAAGGGCAGGGGGTAGGCACTGAAGCTTTCTTT. The rearrangement joins TRBV4-1 to TRBJ1-1; 7 positions match TRBD1. V was pared by 1 base and J by 4 bases, with 6 bases of the junction left unmatched. The CDR3 sequence is 15 residues long. Germline lookup yields CDR1 MGHRA and CDR2 YSYEKL.

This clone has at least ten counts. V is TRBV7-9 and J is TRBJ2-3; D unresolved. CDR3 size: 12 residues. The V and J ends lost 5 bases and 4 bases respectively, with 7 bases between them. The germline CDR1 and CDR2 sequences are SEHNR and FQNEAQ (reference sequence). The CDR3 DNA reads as TGTGCCAGCAGCATGGGCCCAGATACGCAGTATTTT. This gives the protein CASSMGPDTQYF.

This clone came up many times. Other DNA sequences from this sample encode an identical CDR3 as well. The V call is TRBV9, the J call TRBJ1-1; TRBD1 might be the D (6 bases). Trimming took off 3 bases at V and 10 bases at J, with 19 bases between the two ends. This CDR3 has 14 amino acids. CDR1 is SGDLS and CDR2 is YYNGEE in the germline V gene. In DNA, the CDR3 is TGTGCCAGCAGCGCAGGCGGGGGCGCAGGAGGAGCTTTCTTT. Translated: CASSAGGGAGGAFF.

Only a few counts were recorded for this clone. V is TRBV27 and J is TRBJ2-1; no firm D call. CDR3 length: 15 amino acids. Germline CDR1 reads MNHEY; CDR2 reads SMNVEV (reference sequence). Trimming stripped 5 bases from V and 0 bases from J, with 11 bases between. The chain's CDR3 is CASSPSLISYNEQFF. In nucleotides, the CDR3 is TGTGCCAGCAGTCCGTCTTTAATCTCCTACAATGAGCAGTTCTTC.

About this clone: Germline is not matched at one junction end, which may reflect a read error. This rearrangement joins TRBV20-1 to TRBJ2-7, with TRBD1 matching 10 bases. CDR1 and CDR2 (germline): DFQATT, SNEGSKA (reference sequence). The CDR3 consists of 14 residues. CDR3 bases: TGCAGTGCCGGACGGACAGGGGGAAATTACGGGCAGTACTTC. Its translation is CSAGRTGGNYGQYF.

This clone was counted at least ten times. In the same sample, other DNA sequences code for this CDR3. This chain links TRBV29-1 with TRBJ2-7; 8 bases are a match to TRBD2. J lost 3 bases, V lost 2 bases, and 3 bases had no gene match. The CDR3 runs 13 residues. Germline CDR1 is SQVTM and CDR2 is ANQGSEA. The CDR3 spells CSVELAGFYEQYF. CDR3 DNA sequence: TGCAGCGTTGAATTAGCGGGATTCTACGAGCAGTACTTC.

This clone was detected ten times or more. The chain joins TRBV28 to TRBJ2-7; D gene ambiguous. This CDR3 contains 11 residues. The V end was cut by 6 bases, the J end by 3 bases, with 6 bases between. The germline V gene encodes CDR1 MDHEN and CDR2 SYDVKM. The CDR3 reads CASSHRYEQYF. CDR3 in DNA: TGTGCCAGCAGCCACCGCTACGAGCAGTACTTC.

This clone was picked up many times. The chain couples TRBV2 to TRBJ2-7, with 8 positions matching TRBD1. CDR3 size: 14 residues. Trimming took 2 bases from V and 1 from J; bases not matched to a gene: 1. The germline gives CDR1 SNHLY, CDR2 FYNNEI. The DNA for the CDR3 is TGTGCCAGCAGTGAACAGGGGGCGTCCTACGAGCAGTACTTC. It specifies CASSEQGASYEQYF.

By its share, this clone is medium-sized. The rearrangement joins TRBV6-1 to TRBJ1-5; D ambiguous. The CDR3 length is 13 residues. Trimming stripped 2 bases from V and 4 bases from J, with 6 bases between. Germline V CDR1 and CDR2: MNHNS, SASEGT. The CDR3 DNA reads TGTGCCAGCAGTGAAACGGGGAATCAGCCCCAGCATTTT. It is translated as CASSETGNQPQHF.

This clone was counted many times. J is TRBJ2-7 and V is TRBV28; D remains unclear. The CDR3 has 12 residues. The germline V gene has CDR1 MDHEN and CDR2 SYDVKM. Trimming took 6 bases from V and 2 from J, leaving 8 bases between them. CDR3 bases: TGTGCCAGCAGAAGGTCAACCTACGAGCAGTACTTC. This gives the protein CASRRSTYEQYF.

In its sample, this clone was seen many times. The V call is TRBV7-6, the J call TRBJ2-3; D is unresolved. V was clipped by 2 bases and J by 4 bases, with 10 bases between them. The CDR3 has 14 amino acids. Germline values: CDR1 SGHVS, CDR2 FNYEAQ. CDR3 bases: TGTGCCAGCAGCTTACCTCACCACTCAGATACGCAGTATTTT. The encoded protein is CASSLPHHSDTQYF. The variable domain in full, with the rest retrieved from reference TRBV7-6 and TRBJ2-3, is GAGVSQSPRYKVTKRGQDVALRCDPISGHVSLYWYRQALGQGPEFLTYFNYEAQQDKSGLPNDRFSAERPEGSISTLTIQRTEQRDSAMYRCASSLPHHSDTQYFGPGTRLTVL.

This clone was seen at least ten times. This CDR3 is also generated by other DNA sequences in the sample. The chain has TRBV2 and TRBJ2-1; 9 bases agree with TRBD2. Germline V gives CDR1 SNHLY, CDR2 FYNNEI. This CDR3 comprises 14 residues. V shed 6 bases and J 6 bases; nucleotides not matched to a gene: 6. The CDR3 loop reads CASSGSGSLNEQFF. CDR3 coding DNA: TGTGCCAGCAGCGGTAGCGGGAGTCTCAATGAGCAGTTCTTC.

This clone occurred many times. This chain's CDR3 is CASSVGWAGPPETQYF. In nucleotides, the CDR3 is TGTGCCAGCAGCGTAGGGTGGGCAGGGCCGCCAGAGACCCAGTACTTC. J is TRBJ2-5 and V is TRBV9; the D gene is possibly TRBD1 (5 bases). The CDR3 covers 16 residues. V was shortened by 0 bases and J by 4 bases, with 16 bases between the two germline ends. The germline CDR1 and CDR2 sequences are SGDLS and YYNGEE. Combining the CDR3 with reference TRBV9 and TRBJ2-5 gives the whole variable domain DSGVTQTPKHLITATGQRVTLRCSPRSGDLSVYWYQQSLDQGLQFLIQYYNGEERAKGNILERFSAQQFPDLHSELNLSSLELGDSALYFCASSVGWAGPPETQYFGPGTRLLVL.

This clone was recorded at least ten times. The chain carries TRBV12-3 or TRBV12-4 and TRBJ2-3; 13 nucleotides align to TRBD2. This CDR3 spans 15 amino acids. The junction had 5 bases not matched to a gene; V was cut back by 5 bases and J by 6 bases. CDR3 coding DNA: TGTGCCAGCAGTCGACTAGCGGGAGGAAGGGATACGCAGTATTTT. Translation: CASSRLAGGRDTQYF.

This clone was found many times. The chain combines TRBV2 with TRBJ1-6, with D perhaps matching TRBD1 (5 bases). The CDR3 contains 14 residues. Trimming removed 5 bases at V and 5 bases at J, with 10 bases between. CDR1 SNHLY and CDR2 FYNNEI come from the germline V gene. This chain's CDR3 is CASSFQGNNSPLHF. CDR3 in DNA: TGTGCCAGCAGTTTCCAGGGTAATAATTCACCCCTCCACTTT.

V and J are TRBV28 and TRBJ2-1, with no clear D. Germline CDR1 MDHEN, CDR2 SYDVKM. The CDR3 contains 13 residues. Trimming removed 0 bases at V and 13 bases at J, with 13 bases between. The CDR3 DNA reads TGTGCCAGCAGTTTATGGACTGCGTCCGATCAGTTCTTC. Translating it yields CASSLWTASDQFF.

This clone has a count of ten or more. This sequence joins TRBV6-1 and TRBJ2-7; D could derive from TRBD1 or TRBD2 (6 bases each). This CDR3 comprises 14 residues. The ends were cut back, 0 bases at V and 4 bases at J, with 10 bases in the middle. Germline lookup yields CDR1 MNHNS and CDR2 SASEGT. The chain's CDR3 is CASSEAGGLYEQYF. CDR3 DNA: TGTGCCAGCAGTGAAGCGGGGGGCTTATACGAGCAGTACTTC.

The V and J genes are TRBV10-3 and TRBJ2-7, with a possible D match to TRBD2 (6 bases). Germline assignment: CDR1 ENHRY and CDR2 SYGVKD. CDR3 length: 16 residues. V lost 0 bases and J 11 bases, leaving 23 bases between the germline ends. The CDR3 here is CAISESTTREHGQEYF. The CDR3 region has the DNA TGTGCCATCAGTGAGTCGACCACCCGGGAGCACGGACAAGAGTACTTC.

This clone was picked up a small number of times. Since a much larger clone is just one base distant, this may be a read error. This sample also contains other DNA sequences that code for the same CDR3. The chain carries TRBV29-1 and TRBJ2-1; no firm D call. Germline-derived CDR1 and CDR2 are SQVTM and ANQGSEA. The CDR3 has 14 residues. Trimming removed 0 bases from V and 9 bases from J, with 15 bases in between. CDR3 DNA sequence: TGCAGCGTTGAAGATCGGGCTAGATCGCCTGAGCAGTTCTTC. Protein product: CSVEDRARSPEQFF.

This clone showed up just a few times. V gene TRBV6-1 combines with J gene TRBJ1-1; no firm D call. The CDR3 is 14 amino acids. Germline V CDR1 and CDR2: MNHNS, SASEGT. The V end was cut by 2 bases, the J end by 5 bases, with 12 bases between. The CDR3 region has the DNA TGTGCCAGCAGTGAACGTGGGTTCGGGACTGAAGCTTTCTTT. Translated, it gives CASSERGFGTEAFF.

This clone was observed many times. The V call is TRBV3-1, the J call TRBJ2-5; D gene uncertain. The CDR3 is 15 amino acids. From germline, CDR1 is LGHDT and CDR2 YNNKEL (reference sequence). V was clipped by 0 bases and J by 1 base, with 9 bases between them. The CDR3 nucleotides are TGTGCCAGCAGCCAAGATCGAACAGTCCAAGAGACCCAGTACTTC. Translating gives CASSQDRTVQETQYF.

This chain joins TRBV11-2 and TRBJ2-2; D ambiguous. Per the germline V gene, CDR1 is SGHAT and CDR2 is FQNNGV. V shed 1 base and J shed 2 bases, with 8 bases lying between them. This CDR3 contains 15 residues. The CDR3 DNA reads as TGTGCCAGCAGCTTAGTCCCAGCTAACACCGGGGAGCTGTTTTTT. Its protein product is CASSLVPANTGELFF.

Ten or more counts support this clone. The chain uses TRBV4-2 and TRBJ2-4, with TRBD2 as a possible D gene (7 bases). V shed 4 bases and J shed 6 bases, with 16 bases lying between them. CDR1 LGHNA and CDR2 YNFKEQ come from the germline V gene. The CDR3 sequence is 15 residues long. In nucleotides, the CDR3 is TGTGCCAGCAGCCCCTCATTGGGGGGGGCAAACATTCAGTACTTC. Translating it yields CASSPSLGGANIQYF.

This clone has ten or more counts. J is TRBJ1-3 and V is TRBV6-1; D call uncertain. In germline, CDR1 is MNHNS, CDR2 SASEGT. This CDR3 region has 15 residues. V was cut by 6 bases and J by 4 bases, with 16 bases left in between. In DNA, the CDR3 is TGTGCCAGCAGCCCCCGGGTCCTACAGGGAAACACCATATATTTT. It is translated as CASSPRVLQGNTIYF.

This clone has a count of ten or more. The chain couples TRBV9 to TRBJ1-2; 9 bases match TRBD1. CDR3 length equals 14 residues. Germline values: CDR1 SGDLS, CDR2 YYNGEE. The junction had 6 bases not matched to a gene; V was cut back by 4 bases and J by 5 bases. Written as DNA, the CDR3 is TGTGCCAGCAGCCCTACTGGACAGGGGTATGGCTACACCTTC. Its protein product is CASSPTGQGYGYTF. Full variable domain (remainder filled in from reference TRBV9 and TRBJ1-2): DSGVTQTPKHLITATGQRVTLRCSPRSGDLSVYWYQQSLDQGLQFLIQYYNGEERAKGNILERFSAQQFPDLHSELNLSSLELGDSALYFCASSPTGQGYGYTFGSGTRLTVV.

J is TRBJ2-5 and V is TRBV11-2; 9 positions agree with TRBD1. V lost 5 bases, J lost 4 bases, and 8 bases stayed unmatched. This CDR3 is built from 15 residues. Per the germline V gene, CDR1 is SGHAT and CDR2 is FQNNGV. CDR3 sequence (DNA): TGTGCCAGCAGCCCAAAGGGACAGGGAGGAGAGACCCAGTACTTC. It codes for CASSPKGQGGETQYF.